Shown below are 14 T cell receptor beta chains from a single sample sequenced in a study of T cells in Graves' hyperthyroidism and ophthalmopathy. There were TCR beta CDR3 regions amplified from RNA transcripts. An initial round of RT-PCR targeting the TCR CDR3 relied on the HTBI primer set. TCRdb reanalysed the multiplex PCR reads using MiXCR and keeps one entry per CDR3 protein. The table records approximately 270,000 distinct CDR3 sequences, roughly 15% of them present only once. Sequencing input: blood. The origin of the receptors is a middle-aged woman with Graves' hyperthyroidism that later progressed to Graves' ophthalmopathy.

The genes are TRBV28 and TRBJ2-5; possibly TRBD1 for D (5 bases). V gave up 0 bases and J gave up 5 bases, with 22 bases separating them. The CDR3 has 18 residues. Germline lookup yields CDR1 MDHEN and CDR2 SYDVKM. The CDR3 bases are TGTGCCAGCAGTTTATGGGTCGCGGAAGGGCCGAAGGGGGAGACCCAGTACTTC. Translating it yields CASSLWVAEGPKGETQYF.

This clonotype was seen ten or more times. The chain has TRBV28 and TRBJ1-5, with D uncertain. The CDR3 contains 15 residues. From germline, CDR1 is MDHEN and CDR2 SYDVKM. Trimming left V 6 bases short and J 2 bases short, with 14 bases between. This CDR3 is CASRPRAGGNQPQHF. CDR3 DNA sequence: TGTGCCAGCAGGCCCCGAGCCGGGGGCAATCAGCCCCAGCATTTT.

This clonotype was observed a few times. The V and J genes are TRBV6-4 and TRBJ2-1; 10 positions agree with TRBD2. Germline values: CDR1 MRHNA, CDR2 SNTAGT. This CDR3 contains 15 residues. The trim removed 5 bases at V and 10 bases at J, leaving 11 bases unmatched. The CDR3 here is CASSYYASGSKEQFF. As DNA, the CDR3 is TGTGCCAGCAGTTACTATGCTAGCGGGAGCAAAGAGCAGTTCTTC.

This clonotype came up many times. The J gene is TRBJ1-5, the V gene TRBV30; 9 positions agree with TRBD1. The germline V gene encodes CDR1 GTSNPN and CDR2 SVGIG (reference sequence). The CDR3 runs 14 residues. V dropped 3 bases and J dropped 6; count of bases not matched to a gene: 6. CDR3 protein: CAWSPGQGPQPQHF. The DNA of the CDR3 is TGTGCCTGGAGCCCGGGACAGGGCCCTCAGCCCCAGCATTTT. The full variable domain, completed using reference TRBV30 and TRBJ1-5, is SQTIHQWPATLVQPVGSPLSLECTVEGTSNPNLYWYRQAAGRGLQLLFYSVGIGQISSEVPQNLSASRPQDRQFILSSKKLLLSDSGFYLCAWSPGQGPQPQHFGDGTRLSIL.

This clonotype was counted ten times or more. J is TRBJ1-2 and V is TRBV7-9, with 7 positions matching TRBD1. The germline CDR1 and CDR2 sequences are SEHNR and FQNEAQ (reference sequence). With 5 bases clipped from V and 1 base from J, the junction kept 7 bases outside the gene matches. The CDR3 runs 15 residues. The CDR3 DNA reads TGTGCCAGCAGCCAGGGGACAGCAATTAACTATGGCTACACCTTC. Its translation: CASSQGTAINYGYTF.

This clonotype was recorded many times. The rearrangement joins TRBV6-2 or TRBV6-3 to TRBJ2-1, with D perhaps TRBD1 or TRBD2 (5 bases each). V was trimmed by 6 bases and J by 4 bases, leaving 16 bases between them. The CDR3 is 15 residues long. Germline V gives CDR1 MNHEY, CDR2 SVGEGT. CDR3 DNA sequence: TGTGCCAGCAGCCCGGGGACCAACGGGTACAATGAGCAGTTCTTC. Translation gives CASSPGTNGYNEQFF.

The V gene is TRBV12-3 or TRBV12-4, the J gene TRBJ1-1; possible D gene TRBD1, 5 bases. CDR3 length: 16 amino acids. Trimming removed 3 bases at V and 0 bases at J, with 14 bases between. CDR3 nucleotides: TGTGCCAGCAGTTTTCTCGGACATTTCGTGAACACTGAAGCTTTCTTT. Translating gives CASSFLGHFVNTEAFF.

This clonotype was seen at least ten times. This chain connects TRBV11-2 to TRBJ2-7; D gene unclear. Germline CDR1 reads SGHAT; CDR2 reads FQNNGV. V shed 4 bases and J shed 4 bases, with 17 bases lying between them. The CDR3 is 15 residues long. The CDR3 region has the DNA TGTGCCAGCAGCTCGGAATGGGCTACCGGATACGAGCAGTACTTC. It specifies CASSSEWATGYEQYF.

The chain employs TRBV19 and TRBJ2-2, with TRBD2 as a possible D gene (5 bases). This CDR3 region has 13 residues. Trimming left V 11 bases short and J 5 bases short, with 15 bases between. The germline V gene encodes CDR1 LNHDA and CDR2 SQIVND (reference sequence). As DNA, the CDR3 is TGTGCCGTAGCCGGACTCACAACCGGGGAGCTGTTTTTT. Residues: CAVAGLTTGELFF.

The chain couples TRBV25-1 to TRBJ2-5; 7 nucleotides agree with TRBD2. The germline V gene has CDR1 MGHDK and CDR2 SYGVNS. The CDR3 is made up of 14 amino acids. Unmatched junction bases numbered 7, after V lost 0 bases and J lost 9 bases. The CDR3 spells CASSEYQREVAQYF. In DNA form, the CDR3 reads TGTGCCAGCAGTGAATATCAGCGGGAAGTGGCCCAGTACTTC. The full variable domain, with the rest looked up from reference TRBV25-1 and TRBJ2-5, is EADIYQTPRYLVIGTGKKITLECSQTMGHDKMYWYQQDPGMELHLIHYSYGVNSTEKGDLSSESTVSRIRTEHFPLTLESARPSHTSQYLCASSEYQREVAQYFGPGTRLLVL.

The chain employs TRBV9 and TRBJ2-5, with 7 bases lining up with TRBD2. Germline CDR1 and CDR2: SGDLS and YYNGEE. The length of the CDR3 is 13 residues. J was trimmed by 5 bases and V by 0 bases; bases with no gene match: 1. CDR3 nucleotides: TGTGCCAGCAGCGTAGGGGGAGGGGAGACCCAGTACTTC. Amino acids: CASSVGGGETQYF.

Only a few counts were recorded for this clonotype. The chain has TRBV20-1 and TRBJ2-2; weak D call: TRBD1 (6 bases). The CDR3 has 14 amino acids. V lost 2 bases to trimming and J lost 3 bases, with 10 bases between them. Germline V CDR1 and CDR2: DFQATT, SNEGSKA (reference sequence). The CDR3 loop is CSARRDIYTGELFF. The CDR3 nucleotides read TGCAGTGCTAGAAGGGACATTTACACCGGGGAGCTGTTTTTT.

V usage is TRBV4-1 and J usage is TRBJ2-7, with D possibly being TRBD2 (5 bases). V lost 4 bases to trimming and J lost 7 bases, with 17 bases between them. The CDR3 loop spans 14 amino acids. Germline CDR1 is MGHRA and CDR2 is YSYEKL. For the CDR3, the DNA is TGCGCCAGCAGCCGCGGACGGACTTTATATGAGCAGTACTTC. It codes for CASSRGRTLYEQYF.

This clonotype was seen many times. The chain employs TRBV5-1 and TRBJ1-2; D might be TRBD1 (6 bases). V was clipped by 7 bases and J by 4 bases, with 17 bases between them. In germline, CDR1 is SGHRS, CDR2 YFSETQ. This CDR3 contains 14 residues. DNA of the CDR3: TGCGCCAGCTCCAATGCCTCAGGGGCCTATGGCTACACCTTC. This gives the protein CASSNASGAYGYTF.